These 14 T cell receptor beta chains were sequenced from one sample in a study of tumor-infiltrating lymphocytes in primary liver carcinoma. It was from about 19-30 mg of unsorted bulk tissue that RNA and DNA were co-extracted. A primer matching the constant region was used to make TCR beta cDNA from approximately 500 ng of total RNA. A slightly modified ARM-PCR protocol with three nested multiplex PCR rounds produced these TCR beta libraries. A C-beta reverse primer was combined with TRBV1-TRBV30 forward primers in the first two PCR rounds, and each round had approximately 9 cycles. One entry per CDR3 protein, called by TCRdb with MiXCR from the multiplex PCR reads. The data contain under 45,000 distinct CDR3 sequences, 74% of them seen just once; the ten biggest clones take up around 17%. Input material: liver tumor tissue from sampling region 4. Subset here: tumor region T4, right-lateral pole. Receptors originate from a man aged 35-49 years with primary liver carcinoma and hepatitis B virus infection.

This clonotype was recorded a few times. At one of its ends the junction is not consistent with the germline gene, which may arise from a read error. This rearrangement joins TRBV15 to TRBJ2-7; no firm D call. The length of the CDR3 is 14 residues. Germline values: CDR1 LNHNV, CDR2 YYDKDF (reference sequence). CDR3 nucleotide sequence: TGTGCCACCAGCAGAGATCAAGGTTTCTACGGGCAGTACTTC. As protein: CATSRDQGFYGQYF.

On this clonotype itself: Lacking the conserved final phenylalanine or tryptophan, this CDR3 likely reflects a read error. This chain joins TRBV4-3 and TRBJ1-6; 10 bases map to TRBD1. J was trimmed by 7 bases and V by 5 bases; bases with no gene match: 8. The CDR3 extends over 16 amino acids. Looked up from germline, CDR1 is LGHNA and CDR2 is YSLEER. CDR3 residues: CASSSWDRGMNSPLHI. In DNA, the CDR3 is TGCGCCAGCAGCTCCTGGGACAGGGGAATGAATTCACCCCTCCACATC.

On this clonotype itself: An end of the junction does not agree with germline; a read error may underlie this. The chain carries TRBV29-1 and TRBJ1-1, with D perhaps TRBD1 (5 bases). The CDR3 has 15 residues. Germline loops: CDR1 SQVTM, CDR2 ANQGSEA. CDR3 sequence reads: CSVVPGRGMNTEAIF. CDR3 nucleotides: TGCAGCGTTGTCCCGGGACGGGGAATGAACACTGAAGCTATCTTT.

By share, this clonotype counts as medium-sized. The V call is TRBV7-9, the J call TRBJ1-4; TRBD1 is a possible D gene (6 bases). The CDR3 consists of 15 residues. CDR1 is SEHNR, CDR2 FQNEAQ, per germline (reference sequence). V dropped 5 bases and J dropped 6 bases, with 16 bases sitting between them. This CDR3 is CASSAHRVLHEKLFF. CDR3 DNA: TGTGCCAGCAGCGCCCACAGGGTATTGCATGAAAAACTGTTTTTT.

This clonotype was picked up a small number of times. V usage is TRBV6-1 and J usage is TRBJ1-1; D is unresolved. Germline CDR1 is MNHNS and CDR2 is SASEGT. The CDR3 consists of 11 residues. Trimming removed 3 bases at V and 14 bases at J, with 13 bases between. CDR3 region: CASSDFTGAFF. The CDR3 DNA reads TGTGCCAGCAGTGATTTCACTGGAGCCTTCTTT.

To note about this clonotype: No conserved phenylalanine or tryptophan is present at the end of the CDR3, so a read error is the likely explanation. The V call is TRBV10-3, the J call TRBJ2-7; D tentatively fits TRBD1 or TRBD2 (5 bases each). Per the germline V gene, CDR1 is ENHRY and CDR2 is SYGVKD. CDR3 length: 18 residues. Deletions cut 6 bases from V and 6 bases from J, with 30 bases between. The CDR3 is CAIRAPPGASLTSGEQYL. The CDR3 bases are TGTGCCATCAGGGCTCCCCCTGGGGCTAGCCTTACGTCTGGCGAGCAGTACTTA.

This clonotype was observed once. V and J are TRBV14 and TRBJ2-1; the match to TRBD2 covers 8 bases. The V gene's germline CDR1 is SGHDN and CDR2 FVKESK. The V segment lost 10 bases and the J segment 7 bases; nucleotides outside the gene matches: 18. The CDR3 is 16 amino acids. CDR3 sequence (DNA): TGTGCCAACAGTGTCGTAGCGGGATGGGTAAATAATGAGCAGTTCTTC. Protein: CANSVVAGWVNNEQFF.

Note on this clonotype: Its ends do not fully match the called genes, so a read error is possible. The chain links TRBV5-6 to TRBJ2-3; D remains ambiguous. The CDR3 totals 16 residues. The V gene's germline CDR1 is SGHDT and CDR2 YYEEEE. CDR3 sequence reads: CSSSLAPGDSTDTQYF. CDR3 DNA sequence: TGTTCCAGCAGCTTGGCGCCTGGAGATAGCACAGATACGCAGTATTTT. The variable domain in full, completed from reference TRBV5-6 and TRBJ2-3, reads DAGVTQSPTHLIKTRGQQVTLRCSPKSGHDTVSWYQQALGQGPQFIFQYYEEEERQRGNFPDRFSGHQFPNYSSELNVNALLLGDSALYLCSSSLAPGDSTDTQYFGPGTRLTVL.

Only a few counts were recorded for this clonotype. CDR3 residues: CASSLRGVSSYNEQFF. In DNA, the CDR3 is TGTGCCAGTAGCCTCCGGGGCGTGAGCTCCTACAATGAGCAGTTCTTC. The chain is built from TRBV5-6 and TRBJ2-1; D assignment may be TRBD1 or TRBD2 (5 bases each). The V gene's germline CDR1 is SGHDT and CDR2 YYEEEE. CDR3 size: 16 residues. V was pared by 8 bases and J by 0 bases, with 18 bases between.

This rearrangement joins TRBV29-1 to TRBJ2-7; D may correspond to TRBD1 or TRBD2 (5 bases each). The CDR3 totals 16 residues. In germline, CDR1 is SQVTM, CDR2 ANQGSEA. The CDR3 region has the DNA TGCAACGCCATGACATCCGGGACCGGCCCTCCCTACGAGCAGTACTTC. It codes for CNAMTSGTGPPYEQYF.

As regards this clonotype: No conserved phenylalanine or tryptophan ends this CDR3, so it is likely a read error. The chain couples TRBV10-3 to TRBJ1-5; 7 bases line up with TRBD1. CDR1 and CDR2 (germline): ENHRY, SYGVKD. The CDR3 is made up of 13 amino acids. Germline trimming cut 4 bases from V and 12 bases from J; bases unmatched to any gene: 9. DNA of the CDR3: TGTGCCATCAGTGCCGACAGGGACGGGCACCAGCATTAT. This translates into CAISADRDGHQHY.

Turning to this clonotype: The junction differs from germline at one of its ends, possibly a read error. CDR3 amino acids: CASSPRDRQPLHF. CDR3 DNA: TGTGCAAGCAGCCCCCGGGACAGGCAGCCCCTGCATTTT. This rearrangement joins TRBV5-5 to TRBJ1-5, with 8 bases matching TRBD1. This CDR3 is 13 amino acids long. Germline CDR1 and CDR2: SGHKS and YYEKEE (reference sequence).

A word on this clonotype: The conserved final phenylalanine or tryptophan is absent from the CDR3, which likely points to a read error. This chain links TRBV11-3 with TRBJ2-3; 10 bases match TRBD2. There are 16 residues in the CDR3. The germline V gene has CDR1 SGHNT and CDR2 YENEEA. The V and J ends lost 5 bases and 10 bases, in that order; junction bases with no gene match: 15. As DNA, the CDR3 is TGTGCCAGCAGCGGCAGCCCAGCGGGAGGGGTGGATGCGCAGTATTTG. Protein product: CASSGSPAGGVDAQYL.

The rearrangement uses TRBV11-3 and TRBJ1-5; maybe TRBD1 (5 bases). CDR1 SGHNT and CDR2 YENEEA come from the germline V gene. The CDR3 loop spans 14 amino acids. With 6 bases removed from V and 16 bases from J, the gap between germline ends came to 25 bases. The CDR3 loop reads CASSDSYSKQPRHF. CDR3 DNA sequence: TGTGCCAGCAGTGACAGCTATAGCAAACAGCCCCGTCATTTT.